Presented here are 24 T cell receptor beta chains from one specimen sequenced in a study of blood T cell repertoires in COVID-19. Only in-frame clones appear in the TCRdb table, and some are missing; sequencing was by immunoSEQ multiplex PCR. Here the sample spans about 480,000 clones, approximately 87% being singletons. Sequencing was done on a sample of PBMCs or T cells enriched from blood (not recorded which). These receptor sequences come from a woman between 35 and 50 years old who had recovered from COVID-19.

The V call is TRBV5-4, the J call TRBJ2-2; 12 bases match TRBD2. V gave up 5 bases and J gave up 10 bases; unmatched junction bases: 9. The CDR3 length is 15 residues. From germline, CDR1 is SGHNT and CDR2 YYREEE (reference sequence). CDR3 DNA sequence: TGTGCCAGCAGGACACCGACTAGCGGGAGTTCGGAGCTGTTTTTT. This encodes CASRTPTSGSSELFF.

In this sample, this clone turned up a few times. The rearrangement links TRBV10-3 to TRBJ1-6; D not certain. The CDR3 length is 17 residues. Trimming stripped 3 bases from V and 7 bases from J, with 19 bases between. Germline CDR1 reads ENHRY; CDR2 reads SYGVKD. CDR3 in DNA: TGTGCCATCAGTGAATCTTTGAGAGGCATAATGAATTCACCCCTCCACTTT. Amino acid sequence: CAISESLRGIMNSPLHF.

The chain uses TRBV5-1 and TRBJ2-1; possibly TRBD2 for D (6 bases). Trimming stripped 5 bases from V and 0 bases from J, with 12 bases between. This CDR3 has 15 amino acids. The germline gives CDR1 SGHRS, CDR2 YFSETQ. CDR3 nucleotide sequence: TGCGCCAGCAGTGGGGACGGGAGCTCCTACAATGAGCAGTTCTTC. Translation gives CASSGDGSSYNEQFF.

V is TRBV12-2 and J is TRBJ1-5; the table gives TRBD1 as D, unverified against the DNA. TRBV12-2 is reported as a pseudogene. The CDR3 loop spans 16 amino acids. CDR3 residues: CASRLEGGQKDQPQHF. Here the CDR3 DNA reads TGTGCAAGTCGCTTAGAGGGGGGACAGAAAGATCAGCCCCAGCATTTT.

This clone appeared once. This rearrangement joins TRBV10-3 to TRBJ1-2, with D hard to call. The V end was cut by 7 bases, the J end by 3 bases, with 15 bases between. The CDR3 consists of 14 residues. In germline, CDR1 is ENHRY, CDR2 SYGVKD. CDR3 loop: CAINGENLHYGYTF. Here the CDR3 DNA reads TGTGCCATCAACGGAGAAAACCTTCACTATGGCTACACCTTC.

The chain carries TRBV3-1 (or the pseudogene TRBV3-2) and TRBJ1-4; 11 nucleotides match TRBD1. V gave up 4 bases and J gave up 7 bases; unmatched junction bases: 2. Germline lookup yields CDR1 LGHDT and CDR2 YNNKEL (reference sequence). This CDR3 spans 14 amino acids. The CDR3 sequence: CASSRGTGGEKLFF. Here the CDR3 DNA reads TGTGCCAGCAGCCGAGGGACAGGGGGTGAAAAACTGTTTTTT.

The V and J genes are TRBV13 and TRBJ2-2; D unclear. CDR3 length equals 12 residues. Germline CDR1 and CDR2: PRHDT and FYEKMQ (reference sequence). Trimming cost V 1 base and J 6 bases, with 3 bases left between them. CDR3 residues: CASSLAAGELFF. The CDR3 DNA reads TGTGCCAGCAGCTTAGCCGCCGGGGAGCTGTTTTTT.

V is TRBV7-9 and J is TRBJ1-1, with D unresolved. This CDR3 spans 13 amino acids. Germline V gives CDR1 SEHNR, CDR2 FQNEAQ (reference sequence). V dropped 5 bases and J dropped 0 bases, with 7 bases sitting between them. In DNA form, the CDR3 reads TGTGCCAGCAGCGCGCCGGTGAACACTGAAGCTTTCTTT. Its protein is CASSAPVNTEAFF.

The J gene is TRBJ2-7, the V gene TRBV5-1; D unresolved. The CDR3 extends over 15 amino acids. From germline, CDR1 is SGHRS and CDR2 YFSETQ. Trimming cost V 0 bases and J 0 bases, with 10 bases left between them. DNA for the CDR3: TGCGCCAGCAGCTTGGCCCTCGGAGACTCCTACGAGCAGTACTTC. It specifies CASSLALGDSYEQYF.

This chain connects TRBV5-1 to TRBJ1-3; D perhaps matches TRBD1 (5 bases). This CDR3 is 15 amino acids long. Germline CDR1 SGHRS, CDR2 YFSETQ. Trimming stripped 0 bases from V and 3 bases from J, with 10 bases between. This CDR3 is CASSLEAGGGNTIYF. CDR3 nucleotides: TGCGCCAGCAGCTTGGAGGCGGGGGGTGGAAACACCATATATTTT.

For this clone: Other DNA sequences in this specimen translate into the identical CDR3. The chain's CDR3 is CASSTSGAYEQYF. In DNA, the CDR3 is TGTGCCAGTAGTACCTCAGGGGCCTACGAGCAGTACTTC. The chain recombines TRBV19 with TRBJ2-7, with a tentative D call TRBD1 (6 bases). Germline V gives CDR1 LNHDA, CDR2 SQIVND (reference sequence). The CDR3 has 13 residues. Trimming removed 4 bases from V and 2 bases from J, with 9 bases in between.

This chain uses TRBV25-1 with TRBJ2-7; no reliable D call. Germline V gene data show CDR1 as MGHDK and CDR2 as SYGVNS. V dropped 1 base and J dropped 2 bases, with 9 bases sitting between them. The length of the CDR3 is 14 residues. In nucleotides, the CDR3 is TGTGCCAGCAGTGAATTGACACACACCTACGAGCAGTACTTC. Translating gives CASSELTHTYEQYF.

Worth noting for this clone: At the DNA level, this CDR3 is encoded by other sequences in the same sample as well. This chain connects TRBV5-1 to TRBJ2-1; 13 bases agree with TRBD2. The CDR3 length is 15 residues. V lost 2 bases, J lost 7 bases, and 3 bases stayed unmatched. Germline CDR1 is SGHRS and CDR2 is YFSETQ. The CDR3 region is CASSLGLAGVNEQFF. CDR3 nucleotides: TGCGCCAGCAGCTTAGGACTAGCGGGAGTAAATGAGCAGTTCTTC.

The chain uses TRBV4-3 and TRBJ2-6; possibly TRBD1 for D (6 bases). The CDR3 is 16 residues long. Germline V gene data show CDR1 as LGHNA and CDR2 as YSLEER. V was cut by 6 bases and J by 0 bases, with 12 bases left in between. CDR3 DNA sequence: TGCGCCAGCAGAGACAGGCTCAACTCTGGGGCCAACGTCCTGACTTTC. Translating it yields CASRDRLNSGANVLTF.

The chain's CDR3 is CASSPGGNYNEQFF. In DNA form, the CDR3 reads TGCGCCAGCAGCCCGGGGGGTAACTACAATGAGCAGTTCTTC. The genes are TRBV5-1 and TRBJ2-1; 7 bases map to TRBD2. Germline CDR1 and CDR2: SGHRS and YFSETQ. There are 14 residues in the CDR3. J lost 3 bases, V lost 4 bases, and 4 bases had no gene match.

CDR3 sequence reads: CARSKIRTALLFPSYEQYF. CDR3 bases: TGTGCCAGAAGCAAAATCAGGACAGCCTTACTATTCCCCTCCTACGAGCAGTACTTC. The J gene is TRBJ2-7, the V gene TRBV5-3, with D possibly being TRBD1 (6 bases). TRBV5-3 is labeled an ORF, and its function is uncertain. Trimming removed 4 bases at V and 0 bases at J, with 26 bases between. CDR3 size: 19 residues.

CDR3 loop: CASILTGFGGYTF. The CDR3 nucleotides read TGTGCCAGCATTCTGACAGGGTTCGGTGGCTACACCTTC. The chain joins TRBV6-5 to TRBJ1-2; 7 bases agree with TRBD1. The CDR3 length is 13 residues. The germline gives CDR1 MNHEY, CDR2 SVGAGI. The junction had 9 bases not matched to a gene; V was cut back by 7 bases and J by 7 bases.

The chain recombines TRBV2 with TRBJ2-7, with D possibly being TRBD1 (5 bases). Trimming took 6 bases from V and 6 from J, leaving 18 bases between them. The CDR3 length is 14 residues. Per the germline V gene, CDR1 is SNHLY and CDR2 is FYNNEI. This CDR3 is CASSPDRNTGEQYF. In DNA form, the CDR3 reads TGTGCCAGCAGCCCTGACAGAAACACCGGCGAGCAGTACTTC.

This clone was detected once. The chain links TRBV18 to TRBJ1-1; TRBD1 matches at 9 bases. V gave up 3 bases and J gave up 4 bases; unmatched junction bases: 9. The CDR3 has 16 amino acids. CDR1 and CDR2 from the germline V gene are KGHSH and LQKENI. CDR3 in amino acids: CASSPPNRGLGTEAFF. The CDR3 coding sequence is TGTGCCAGCTCACCGCCTAACAGGGGGCTTGGCACTGAAGCTTTCTTT.

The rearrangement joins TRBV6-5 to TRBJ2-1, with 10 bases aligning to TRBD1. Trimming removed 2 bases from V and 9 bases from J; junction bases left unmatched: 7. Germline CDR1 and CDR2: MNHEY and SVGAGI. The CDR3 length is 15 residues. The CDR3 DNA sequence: TGTGCCAGCAGTTACGGGACAGGGGTAGAGGGTGAGCAGTTCTTC. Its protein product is CASSYGTGVEGEQFF.

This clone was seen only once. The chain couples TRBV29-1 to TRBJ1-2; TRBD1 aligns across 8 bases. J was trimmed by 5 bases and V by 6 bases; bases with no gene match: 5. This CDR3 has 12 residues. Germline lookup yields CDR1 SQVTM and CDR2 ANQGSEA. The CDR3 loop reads CSVRGRDYGYTF. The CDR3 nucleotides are TGCAGCGTCAGGGGGCGCGATTATGGCTACACCTTC. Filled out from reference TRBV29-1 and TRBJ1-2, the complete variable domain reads SAVISQKPSRDICQRGTSLTIQCQVDSQVTMMFWYRQQPGQSLTLIATANQGSEATYESGFVIDKFPISRPNLTFSTLTVSNMSPEDSSIYLCSVRGRDYGYTFGSGTRLTVV.

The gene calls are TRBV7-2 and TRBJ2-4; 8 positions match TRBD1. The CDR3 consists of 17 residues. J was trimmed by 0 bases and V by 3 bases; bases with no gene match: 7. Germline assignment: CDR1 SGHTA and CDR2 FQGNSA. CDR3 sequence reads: CASSLGQAILAKNIQYF. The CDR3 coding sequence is TGTGCCAGCAGCTTGGGACAGGCGATACTAGCCAAAAACATTCAGTACTTC. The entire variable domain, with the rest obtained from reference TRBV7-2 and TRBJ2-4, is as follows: GAGVSQSPSNKVTEKGKDVELRCDPISGHTALYWYRQSLGQGLEFLIYFQGNSAPDKSGLPSDRFSAERTGGSVSTLTIQRTQQEDSAVYLCASSLGQAILAKNIQYFGAGTRLSVL.

CDR3 bases: TGTGCCAGCAGCCAAGAAAGGACAGGGGGCGCAGATACGCAGTATTTT. Translation gives CASSQERTGGADTQYF. V usage is TRBV4-2 and J usage is TRBJ2-3; 11 bases map to TRBD1. With V trimmed by 0 bases and J by 4 bases, 3 bases remained unmatched. The CDR3 has 16 amino acids. Looked up from germline, CDR1 is LGHNA and CDR2 is YNFKEQ.

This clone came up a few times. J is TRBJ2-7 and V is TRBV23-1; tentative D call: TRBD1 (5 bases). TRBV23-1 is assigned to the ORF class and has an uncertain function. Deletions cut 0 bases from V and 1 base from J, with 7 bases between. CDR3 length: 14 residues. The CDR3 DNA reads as TGCGCCAGCAGTCAATCCGACAGATCCTACGAGCAGTACTTC. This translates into CASSQSDRSYEQYF.